Below, 10 T cell receptor beta chains from the same sample are listed, as sequenced in a study of OX40 agonist ivuxolimab in advanced cancers. Here immunoSEQ multiplex PCR was the method, and the copy in TCRdb shows in-frame clones only, minus some. The data hold tens of thousands of clones, with approximately 91% observed a single time. Sequencing used CD4+ or CD8+ T cells sorted from blood, obtained in a trial of the OX40 agonist ivuxolimab. The receptors come from an adult with an advanced solid tumor such as melanoma, head and neck, liver or kidney cancer.

The rearrangement uses TRBV4-1 and TRBJ1-6; 8 bases map to TRBD1. The length of the CDR3 is 15 residues. The junction had 8 bases not matched to a gene; V was cut back by 1 base and J by 12 bases. Germline loops: CDR1 MGHRA, CDR2 YSYEKL. CDR3 residues: CASSQGPGGLGPLHF. The DNA of the CDR3 is TGCGCCAGCAGCCAAGGCCCAGGGGGCTTGGGACCCCTCCACTTT.

The chain is built from TRBV28 and TRBJ2-5, with 9 bases aligning to TRBD1. V shed 4 bases, J shed 3 bases, and the junction held 6 bases outside the gene matches. From germline, CDR1 is MDHEN and CDR2 SYDVKM. This CDR3 comprises 15 residues. The CDR3, as DNA: TGTGCCAGCAGTTCGCCCGGGACAGGGAAAGAGACCCAGTACTTC. It codes for CASSSPGTGKETQYF.

V usage is TRBV30 and J usage is TRBJ1-1; maybe TRBD1 (6 bases). The CDR3 contains 11 residues. Germline V gene sequence: CDR1 GTSNPN, CDR2 SVGIG (reference sequence). The germline V and J ends were trimmed by 3 bases and 6 bases, with 8 bases remaining between them. In nucleotides, the CDR3 is TGTGCCTGGAGGAGGACAGCTGAAGCTTTCTTT. Its protein product is CAWRRTAEAFF.

The chain carries TRBV28 and TRBJ2-1, with 11 bases matching TRBD2. CDR3 size: 17 residues. J was trimmed by 2 bases and V by 7 bases; bases with no gene match: 10. In germline, CDR1 is MDHEN, CDR2 SYDVKM. The DNA of the CDR3 is TGTGCCAGCAACATGAAGTGGGGACTAGCGGCCTACAATGAGCAGTTCTTC. Protein: CASNMKWGLAAYNEQFF.

V usage is TRBV2 and J usage is TRBJ1-5; possibly TRBD1 for D (5 bases). V gave up 6 bases and J gave up 6 bases, with 15 bases separating them. Per germline, CDR1 SNHLY and CDR2 FYNNEI. This CDR3 has 14 residues. The CDR3 here is CASRGVHPGQPQHF. In DNA form, the CDR3 reads TGTGCCAGCAGGGGGGTACATCCTGGTCAGCCCCAGCATTTT.

The chain carries TRBV30 and TRBJ2-7; the match to TRBD2 covers 7 bases. V gave up 0 bases and J gave up 1 base; unmatched junction bases: 6. Looked up from germline, CDR1 is GTSNPN and CDR2 is SVGIG (reference sequence). This CDR3 is built from 15 residues. As DNA, the CDR3 is TGTGCCTGGAGTGTAAAGAGCGGGACGTCCTACGAGCAGTACTTC. Its protein product is CAWSVKSGTSYEQYF.

The rearrangement links TRBV14 to TRBJ1-1; 7 bases line up with TRBD1. Germline V gives CDR1 SGHDN, CDR2 FVKESK. The CDR3 covers 15 residues. Germline trimming cut 0 bases from V and 5 bases from J; bases unmatched to any gene: 6. The CDR3 here is CASSQERGRRTEAFF. The CDR3, as DNA: TGTGCCAGCAGCCAAGAGAGGGGGCGCCGTACTGAAGCTTTCTTT.

This clone was recorded once. This chain connects TRBV30 to TRBJ2-7; D not certain. In germline, CDR1 is GTSNPN, CDR2 SVGIG (reference sequence). This CDR3 region has 12 residues. Trimming left V 3 bases short and J 2 bases short, with 8 bases between. DNA of the CDR3: TGTGCCTGGAGGGGCTTGACCTACGAGCAGTACTTC. This sequence encodes CAWRGLTYEQYF.

The chain uses TRBV27 and TRBJ2-6; tentatively, D is TRBD1 or TRBD2 (5 bases each). CDR1 and CDR2 (germline): MNHEY, SMNVEV (reference sequence). The CDR3 runs 15 residues. Deletions cut 7 bases from V and 0 bases from J, with 10 bases between. Here the CDR3 reads CASTGTGSGANVLTF. The CDR3 nucleotides are TGTGCCAGCACCGGGACGGGCTCTGGGGCCAACGTCCTGACTTTC.

The V and J genes are TRBV5-5 and TRBJ1-5; D gene unclear. V lost 1 base and J 1 base, leaving 9 bases between the germline ends. Germline CDR1 reads SGHKS; CDR2 reads YYEKEE (reference sequence). The CDR3 has 15 amino acids. The CDR3 nucleotides are TGTGCCAGCAGCTTGTTTGCCTACAGCAATCAGCCCCAGCATTTT. Translation gives CASSLFAYSNQPQHF.